The clone carrying this T cell receptor (beta chain) was recorded once. Its antigen is not known. The V gene's germline CDR1 is SGHTA and CDR2 FQGTGA. The CDR3 contains 17 residues. V was pared by 5 bases and J by 5 bases, with 13 bases of the junction left unmatched. This record comes from a study of T cells in pancreatic ductal adenocarcinoma. The assay was immunoSEQ multiplex PCR, and TCRdb's table has in-frame clones only and misses some. The sample holds over 7,500 clones, under 90% seen once. Points from the study as a whole: Blood clonality (roughly 0.067) did not differ significantly from tumor (about 0.12). Compared with tumor, blood showed more total productive templates and around 8.1-fold more clonotypes.

Selected pancreatic ductal adenocarcinoma patients had undergone surgery without neoadjuvant therapy. The chain links TRBV7-3 to TRBJ1-3, with TRBD1 matching over 9 bases. Material for sequencing was PBMCs. This TCR was sampled from a human donor with pancreatic ductal adenocarcinoma. The CDR3: CASSATGTGSHRNTIYF. CDR3 in DNA: TGTGCCAGCAGCGCAACCGGGACAGGGTCACATCGAAACACCATATATTTT.